A selection of T cell receptor beta chains follows, all from one sample in a study of immune aging and cytomegalovirus after organ transplant. Each CDR3 protein is one row after TCRdb ran MiXCR on the single-cell sequencing reads. The sample holds around 21,000 distinct CDR3 sequences, around 33% seen once. Their antigens are not known. The sequenced sample was CMV peptide-activated CD4+ and CD8+ T cells sorted from blood, obtained at five time points, pooled. The source is a female donor who had a heart transplant and CMV viremia. Each CDR3 is given with its conserved first and last residue. A D gene is named only where the DNA matches it firmly. Rows may omit the clone size; those that give it use once, few, many or a size class.

CDR3 length | D gene | J gene | clone size | V gene | CDR3 DNA | CDR3 protein
15 | - | TRBJ2-1 | - | TRBV28 | TGCGCCAGCCCCCCCCCGACCAGCTCCTACAATGAGCAGTTCTTC | CASPPPTSSYNEQFF
13 | - | TRBJ1-6 | - | TRBV2 | TGTGCCAGCGCCGGAAACGGCAATTCACCCCTCCACTTT | CASAGNGNSPLHF
17 | TRBD1 | TRBJ1-6 | - | TRBV3-1 | TGTGCCAGCAGCGCATGGTCCAACAGGGGGCGCGAGTCACCCCTCCACTTT | CASSAWSNRGRESPLHF
14 | - | TRBJ2-7 | - | TRBV12-3/TRBV12-4 | TGTGCCAGCAGTTTGAGGAAAGACTCCTACGAGCAGTACTTC | CASSLRKDSYEQYF
16 | TRBD1 | TRBJ1-3 | - | TRBV5-1 | TGCGCCAGCTCACCGACAGGGGGATTCTCTGGAAACACCATATATTTT | CASSPTGGFSGNTIYF
13 | - | TRBJ2-3 | many | TRBV6-1 | TGTGCCAGCAGTGAAGCGCGGTCAGATACGCAGTATTTT | CASSEARSDTQYF
15 | TRBD1 | TRBJ1-3 | - | TRBV7-9 | TGTGCCAGCAGCTGGATGACAGGGTTCGGAAACACCATATATTTT | CASSWMTGFGNTIYF
17 | - | TRBJ2-7 | - | TRBV27 | TGTGCCAGCAGTTTGTTACCAGGATTGGGATCCTCCTACGAGCAGTACTTC | CASSLLPGLGSSYEQYF
17 | - | TRBJ2-3 | - | TRBV12-2 | TGTACAAGTCGCTTAGAATTAGCGGGAGGGCCTATAGATACGCAGTATTTT | CTSRLELAGGPIDTQYF
14 | - | TRBJ1-5 | medium-sized | TRBV3-1 | TGTGCCAGCAGCTTCGGAAATAGCAATCAGCCCCAGCATTTT | CASSFGNSNQPQHF
14 | - | TRBJ2-1 | medium-sized | TRBV11-3 | TGTGCCAGCAGCTCAGGGTCGAATGACCTTGAGCAGTTCTTC | CASSSGSNDLEQFF
14 | TRBD1 | TRBJ1-3 | few | TRBV29-1 | TGCAGCGCCGGACAGGGAGGCGCTGGAAACACCATATATTTT | CSAGQGGAGNTIYF
16 | TRBD2 | TRBJ2-7 | medium-sized | TRBV5-1 | TGCGCCAGCAGCTTAGGGACTAGCGGGAGGGCCGACGAGCAGTACTTC | CASSLGTSGRADEQYF
12 | - | TRBJ2-3 | once | TRBV19 | TGTGCCAGTAGTATAGGTACAGATACGCGGTATTTT | CASSIGTDTRYF
19 | - | TRBJ2-2 | - | TRBV2 | TGTGCCAGCATAGATTTCCCGGGACATCAGGCTTCTGTTACCGGGGAGCTGTTTTTT | CASIDFPGHQASVTGELFF
13 | - | TRBJ2-2 | few | TRBV6-5 | TGTGCCAGCAGTTACCGGGTTTCCGGGGAGCTGTTTTTT | CASSYRVSGELFF
15 | - | TRBJ1-2 | - | TRBV15 | TGTGCCACCAGCAGAGATCGGCAGGGAGGGAATGGCTACACCTTC | CATSRDRQGGNGYTF
15 | TRBD1 | TRBJ2-3 | few | TRBV11-2 | TGTGCCAGCAGAAATCCGGGACAGGCATATAGTTCGCAGTATTTT | CASRNPGQAYSSQYF
15 | TRBD2 | TRBJ2-1 | medium-sized | TRBV5-1 | TGCGCCAGCAGCTTTAGGGCGGGAGGATCCGATGAGCAGTTCTTC | CASSFRAGGSDEQFF
15 | TRBD2 | TRBJ2-5 | - | TRBV4-3 | TGCGCCAGCAGCCAAACCGGGGGGGCCACGGGGACCCAGTACTTC | CASSQTGGATGTQYF
17 | TRBD1 | TRBJ2-7 | few | TRBV2 | TGTGCCAGCAGTGGGCAGGTAGGGGGCCGCTTTCAGTACGAGCAGTACTTC | CASSGQVGGRFQYEQYF
13 | - | TRBJ2-1 | few | TRBV29-1 | TGCAGCGTTCGCCGACTCCAGGAATCTGGGGAGTTCTTC | CSVRRLQESGEFF
13 | - | TRBJ2-7 | - | TRBV5-1 | TGCGCCAGCAGCCCCTGGACAGCCTACGAGCAGTACTTC | CASSPWTAYEQYF
15 | - | TRBJ2-3 | - | TRBV7-3 | TGTGCCAGCAGCTCGGACGGCGGATTCACAGATACGCAGTATTTT | CASSSDGGFTDTQYF
14 | - | TRBJ1-1 | - | TRBV12-3/TRBV12-4 | TGTGCCAGCGGGGAGGCCAAGGGGTGGACTGAAGCTTTCTTT | CASGEAKGWTEAFF
16 | - | TRBJ1-6 | - | TRBV12-3/TRBV12-4 | TGTGCCAGCAGTTTTGTTCCGAGCTCCTATAATTCACCCCTCCACTTT | CASSFVPSSYNSPLHF
14 | - | TRBJ2-7 | - | TRBV4-2 | TGTGCCAGCGGTCCCCGTGGGGAACCTTACGAGCAGTACTTC | CASGPRGEPYEQYF
17 | TRBD1 | TRBJ1-1 | - | TRBV4-3 | TGCGCCAGCAGCCAAGATCGAAGGGGGCCTGAGAACACTGAAGCTTTCTTT | CASSQDRRGPENTEAFF
13 | - | TRBJ2-5 | - | TRBV3-2 | TGTGCCAGCAGAATGACAGGGGAAGAGACCCAGTACTTC | CASRMTGEETQYF
12 | - | TRBJ1-5 | medium-sized | TRBV28 | TGTGCCAGCTGTCCACCTAATCAGCCCCAGCATTTT | CASCPPNQPQHF
17 | TRBD2 | TRBJ2-3 | few | TRBV18 | TGTGCCAGCTCACCACCGTCTCGGACTAGCGGGGCGGATACGCAGTATTTT | CASSPPSRTSGADTQYF
14 | - | TRBJ2-1 | - | TRBV6-1 | TGTGCCAGCAGGATCTTGGACAACCTCTCTGAGCAGTTCTTC | CASRILDNLSEQFF
15 | TRBD1 | TRBJ1-3 | many | TRBV5-4 | TGTGCCAGCAGCTTACAGGGGGCTTCTGGAAACACCATATATTTT | CASSLQGASGNTIYF
12 | - | TRBJ2-5 | few | TRBV19 | TGTGCCAGTAGTCCGTCGCTAGGGACCCAGTACTTC | CASSPSLGTQYF
17 | TRBD1 | TRBJ1-2 | few | TRBV7-2 | TGTGCCAGCAGCCCAAGCGGGACAGGGCTTATGGGTGGGGGCTACACCTTC | CASSPSGTGLMGGGYTF
15 | TRBD2 | TRBJ2-5 | - | TRBV7-9 | TGTGCCAGCAGCTTAGTGACTAGCGGTGCAGAGACCCAGTACTTC | CASSLVTSGAETQYF
13 | - | TRBJ2-3 | many | TRBV24-1 | TGTGCCACCAGGGGCGGGAAGACAGATACGCAGTATTTT | CATRGGKTDTQYF
14 | - | TRBJ2-3 | - | TRBV12-3/TRBV12-4 | TGTGCCAGCCTCCTAAACGCGGACACAGATACGCAGTATTTT | CASLLNADTDTQYF
12 | - | TRBJ2-7 | once | TRBV20-1 | TGCAGTGTTAAGCTGACAGACTACGAGCGATACTTC | CSVKLTDYERYF
22 | TRBD1 | TRBJ2-4 | many | TRBV7-9 | TGTGCCAGCAGCTTAGTCGGGACAGGATCCTCTATAAACGGATTAGCCAAAAACATTCAGTACTTC | CASSLVGTGSSINGLAKNIQYF
17 | TRBD2 | TRBJ2-1 | few | TRBV24-1 | TGTGCCACCAGTGACCGGCGGGGGGGCAGCTCCTACAATGAGCAGTTCTTC | CATSDRRGGSSYNEQFF
14 | - | TRBJ2-3 | many | TRBV7-9 | TGTGCCAGCAGCCTAAAAGGAAGCACAGATACGCAGTATTTT | CASSLKGSTDTQYF
15 | - | TRBJ2-1 | - | TRBV11-3 | TGTGCCAGCAGCTTAGGGAGTGGGACGTACAATGAGCAGTTCTTC | CASSLGSGTYNEQFF
14 | TRBD1 | TRBJ1-4 | - | TRBV12-3/TRBV12-4 | TGTGCCAGCAGAACCGGGACAGAAAATGAAAAACTGTTTTTT | CASRTGTENEKLFF
14 | - | TRBJ2-3 | few | TRBV6-2/TRBV6-3 | TGTGCCAGCAGTTCAGGGGTCCGGAGCGATACGCAGTATTTT | CASSSGVRSDTQYF
13 | - | TRBJ1-1 | - | TRBV12-3/TRBV12-4 | TGTGCCAGCAGTTTTGGCTGGAACACTGAAGCTTTCTTT | CASSFGWNTEAFF
14 | - | TRBJ1-5 | few | TRBV5-1 | TGCGCCAGCAGCTTAGAAGGGTTACATCAGCCCCAGCATTTT | CASSLEGLHQPQHF
14 | TRBD1 | TRBJ1-1 | few | TRBV19 | TGTGCCAGTAGTATAGGGGACAGGAACACTGAAGCTTTCTTT | CASSIGDRNTEAFF